This T cell receptor (beta chain) was recorded in a study of shared clonotypes between healthy human individuals (dated by TCRdb to about 2020). For the study in its entirety: The cohort comprised a couple of women and a few men aged 18 to 49 years. Between about 0.8 and 9 billion PBMCs per donor were obtained by leukapheresis. Blood TCR repertoires of roughly five healthy adults were deeply sequenced to estimate repertoire size and the extent of clonotype sharing between individuals. For each donor, CD4 naive and CD4 memory were each run on three plates, CD8 naive on two plates, and CD8 memory on one plate. Libraries were prepared and TCR repertoires were sequenced by different laboratories using diverse techniques, in order to increase sequencing depth and limit assay-specific biases.

Trimming at the junction amounts to 5 bases on V and 2 bases on J, and the germline ends lie 17 bases apart. The cysteine opens and the phenylalanine closes a CDR3 of 16 amino acids. Of the read, only the CDR3 DNA is kept; its 48 bases are in frame from base 1. The germline V gene sets CDR1 to SGHVS and CDR2 to FNYEAQ. General conclusions and limits of the study: Compared with non-shared clonotypes, the clonotypes found in all four sorted-subset donors had higher generation probabilities. Pairwise subsampling led to the expectation that sequencing depth would affect the degree of clonotype sharing among donors. Estimated clonotype richness was generally larger for naive than for memory subsets. Because the study included only a small number of donors, the genetic and exposure-history diversity represented was limited. Across four donors, about 5.2% of naive CD4, roughly 3.5% of naive CD8, 2.3% of memory CD4, and approximately 0.42% of memory CD8 clonotypes were shared. Even with the large sequencing depth, rarefaction of the sorted-subset datasets indicated that sequencing was incomplete. Sampling was restricted to blood, and TCR repertoires in tissues likely differ from the TCR repertoires found in blood.

A remark on this clone: Its antigen is currently not known. No much larger clonotype is one base removed from it; base qualities were not supplied.

TCR CDR3 regions were amplified from genomic DNA by multiplex PCR using the deep immunoSEQ assay. For each cell subset, the extracted genomic DNA was distributed evenly across all wells of several immunoSEQ 96-well plates, and each plate served as one replicate. For sorted subsets, each replicate PCR was loaded with about 0.2 ug genomic DNA, equivalent to about 30,000 T cell genomes. The purified libraries were quantified using a Qubit 3.0 fluorometer, sized with a Bioanalyzer 2100, and then quantified again using the KAPA Library Quantification kit. Every immunoSEQ 96-well plate was sequenced on a separate single-read 150-cycle Illumina NextSeq 550 flow cell. Per the original workflow: Because only junctional sequences without quality scores were contained in the immunoSEQ output, filtering matching that applied to full-length reads could not be performed. Sequences were annotated with PyIR, a Python wrapper for IgBLAST v1.9, using IMGT germline references to assign V/J genes and CDR3. Reads were removed for weak V/J assignments (E-value above 1e-6), missing CDR3, stop codons, out-of-frame junctions, or ambiguous translated residues. V3J clonotypes were defined as sequences sharing the same inferred V gene, J gene, and CDR3 amino acid sequence. Percentage overlap between repertoires was calculated by dividing the number of shared unique clonotypes by the size of the smaller repertoire. RTK rarefaction, the Chao1 estimator, and Recon v2.1 estimates of unobserved clonotypes were used to assess repertoire richness. Generation probabilities for all TCRbeta clonotypes obtained by the gDNA method from a handful of donors were computed using OLGA. TCRdb retrieved this table from immuneACCESS and kept in-frame rearrangements only. Not all clones are present; in checked studies, unresolved V genes account for under half, and no reason is known for the remainder. That table gives V, J and clone size, and the DNA gave D and trimming. Recorded for this sample are 1,500,000 or so clones; around 98.5% of them occurred a single time. Roughly 0.35% of the sample comes from the top ten.

The donors were healthy, HIV-negative adults who had no recently reported acute infections or vaccinations. Every donor was a Caucasian adult residing in Nashville, Tennessee, USA. CD4+ T cells were enriched through magnetic negative selection, after which naive cells were positively selected on CD45RA and the remaining negative fraction served as the memory subset. Blood was obtained by leukapheresis, after which PBMCs were separated by Ficoll-Histopaque density gradient centrifugation and cryopreserved in liquid nitrogen vapor phase. Analytical flow cytometry was used to check the purity and quantity of each magnetically sorted T cell population. Genomic DNA was isolated from every sorted fraction and measured by UV absorbance on a Nanodrop 2000c.

Specimen: naive CD4+ T cells sorted from blood. Reading the label with the study, this specimen's cell subset or site is: CD45RA+ positively selected. The V and J segments used are TRBV7-6 and TRBJ2-3, with TRBD1 as a weak D call on 6 bases. The source is a man aged 25-45 years in good health. This receptor carries the CDR3 CASSPGVGRATDTQYF. The nucleotide sequence reads TGTGCCAGCAGCCCAGGGGTGGGCAGGGCCACAGATACGCAGTATTTT.